This TCR beta chain stems from a study of blood T cell repertoires in COVID-19. Across the study: Samples came from the United States, Italy and Spain, spanning acute and convalescent COVID-19.

Original data processing: Amplification from reference gene primers served as the basis for estimated nucleated cell counts. Using immunoSEQ multiplex PCR, the repertoire was profiled, and TCRdb retains in-frame clones only, with some absent. The V and J calls and clone size come from that table; D and trimming were worked out from the DNA. The table has about 490,000 clones, 75% to 90% seen once. This CDR3 is 13 amino acids long. The V gene end was trimmed by 4 bases and the J gene end by 8 bases; junction bases not matched to a gene: 5. Germline V gene lookup returns CDR1 SGHRS and CDR2 YFSETQ. This clone has a handful of counts. This specimen includes other DNA sequences encoding the same CDR3.

The sequencing input was peripheral blood. The receptor comes from a human donor in a cohort sampled during active COVID-19. J is TRBJ1-2 and V is TRBV5-1, with 10 bases identical to TRBD1. The CDR3 DNA reads as TGCGCCAGCAGCACCGGACAGGGGGACGGCTACACCTTC. This gives the protein CASSTGQGDGYTF.